The sequence of this T cell receptor beta chain was determined in a study of blood T cell repertoires in COVID-19. Study details: Collection of acute and convalescent COVID-19 samples took place in the United States, Italy and Spain. Sample material is recorded as cDNA or gDNA derived from T cells, B-cell-depleted T cells, or PBMCs.

As originally analysed: Reference gene primers were amplified, and this amplification served to estimate nucleated cell counts. Only in-frame clones appear in the TCRdb table, and some are missing; sequencing was by immunoSEQ multiplex PCR. V and J calls and clone size are copied from that table; D and trimming were computed from the DNA. The repertoire includes 120,000 or so clones, about 86% of them detected once, and about 6.3% sits in the top ten. Trimming pared 1 base from V and 3 bases from J, leaving 9 bases between. The CDR3 runs to 14 residues. Germline loops: CDR1 SGHTA, CDR2 FQGNSA. The V gene is TRBV7-2, the J gene TRBJ2-5; no clear D. This TCR was sampled from a man older than 75 with active or convalescent COVID-19. The sequenced sample consisted of peripheral blood. The CDR3 DNA reads TGTGCCAGCAGCTTAGTTGGCGGTGAAGAGACCCAGTACTTC. Its translation: CASSLVGGEETQYF.